This T cell receptor beta chain emerged from a study of regulatory T cells in long-lasting Graves disease. Study outcomes and limitations: Favored gene segments in persistent disease were TRBV28, TRBJ1-2 and TRBJ2-5. Persistent patients had more shared public clonotypes (around 2,500) than new patients (966).

The CDR3 has 16 residues. From germline, CDR1 is SGHTA and CDR2 FQGNSA. Only a few counts were recorded for this clonotype. Its target is unknown. An end of the junction does not agree with germline; a read error may underlie this. Libraries of TCR beta came from iRepertoire HTBI primers plus Arm-PCR of CDR3 regions. TCRdb called the multiplex PCR reads again in MiXCR, with one record for every CDR3 protein. The data contain 370,000 or so distinct CDR3 sequences, 16% of them singletons. Time point specified: newly diagnosed GD, antithyroid drugs for less than 3 months. PBMC-derived RNA was used for the TCR library. These data are also associated with another study on T cells in Graves' hyperthyroidism and ophthalmopathy.

The sample in question was peripheral blood mononuclear cells (PBMCs), obtained at new diagnosis, from a patient treated with antithyroid drugs. The receptor was derived from a woman between 18 and 29 years old with Graves disease. V gene TRBV7-2 combines with J gene TRBJ2-7; TRBD2 matches 8 bases. CDR3 nucleotides: TGTGCCAGCAGCTTGCGGGGGGCGCCCAACCGCGGCGAGCAGCACTTC. Translation gives CASSLRGAPNRGEQHF.